The 26 T cell receptor beta chains given below trace back to one sample, sequenced in a study of technical replicates of blood from several donors. Profiled with immunoSEQ multiplex PCR; TCRdb holds only in-frame clones, not every one. The sample shows about 80,000 clones, roughly 85% of them seen only once. Sequencing was performed on PBMCs. All receptors come from a human donor in good health. Some clones in this sample may be carry-over from other donors' samples.

The CDR3 protein is CASTREQSGTDTQYF. Here the CDR3 DNA reads TGTGCCAGCACCCGCGAACAGTCGGGCACAGATACGCAGTATTTT. The chain uses TRBV9 and TRBJ2-3; D remains ambiguous. The CDR3 contains 15 residues. Germline-derived CDR1 and CDR2 are SGDLS and YYNGEE. The V end lost 6 bases, the J end lost 1 base, and 15 bases lay between the germline ends.

The V call is TRBV7-9, the J call TRBJ2-1, with 12 nucleotides matching TRBD2. In germline, CDR1 is SEHNR, CDR2 FQNEAQ (reference sequence). The ends lost 5 bases at V and 8 bases at J; junction bases unmatched: 7. The CDR3 covers 15 residues. In DNA form, the CDR3 reads TGTGCCAGCAGCCCATGGACTAGCGGGAAGGATGAGCAGTTCTTC. Encoded protein: CASSPWTSGKDEQFF. Filled out from reference TRBV7-9 and TRBJ2-1, the complete variable domain reads DTGVSQNPRHKITKRGQNVTFRCDPISEHNRLYWYRQTLGQGPEFLTYFQNEAQLEKSRLLSDRFSAERPKGSFSTLEIQRTEQGDSAMYLCASSPWTSGKDEQFFGPGTRLTVL.

The chain is built from TRBV4-1 and TRBJ1-6; TRBD1 matches 9 bases. V dropped 3 bases and J dropped 0; count of bases not matched to a gene: 3. The CDR3 covers 17 residues. Per the germline V gene, CDR1 is MGHRA and CDR2 is YSYEKL. In DNA form, the CDR3 reads TGCGCCAGCAGCCAGGGGACAGGGATCTCCTATAATTCACCCCTCCACTTT. It translates to CASSQGTGISYNSPLHF.

The chain has TRBV5-6 and TRBJ2-3; 9 bases line up with TRBD1. After removal of 7 bases from V and 3 bases from J, the junction contained 6 bases not matched to a gene. The CDR3 runs to 14 residues. Looked up from germline, CDR1 is SGHDT and CDR2 is YYEEEE. The DNA for the CDR3 is TGTGCCAGCCAAGGGACAGGGCGAACAGATACGCAGTATTTT. Its protein product is CASQGTGRTDTQYF.

The CDR3 sequence: CASSLFGQAGYEQYF. Written as DNA, the CDR3 is TGTGCCAGTAGCCTGTTTGGGCAGGCGGGTTACGAGCAGTACTTC. The chain couples TRBV19 to TRBJ2-7; D is possibly TRBD2 (5 bases). From germline, CDR1 is LNHDA and CDR2 SQIVND (reference sequence). The CDR3 is 15 amino acids. V lost 6 bases, J lost 4 bases, and 19 bases lay in between.

This clone has just a few counts. The rearrangement uses TRBV5-4 and TRBJ1-1; weak D call: TRBD1 (5 bases). CDR3 length: 12 residues. Trimming took 5 bases from V and 11 from J, leaving 16 bases between them. Germline loops: CDR1 SGHNT, CDR2 YYREEE (reference sequence). The CDR3 DNA follows: TGTGCCAGCAGTTGGGACTTGACGGGGGCTTTCTTT. As protein: CASSWDLTGAFF.

This chain uses TRBV18 with TRBJ1-5; D possibly corresponds to TRBD1 (5 bases). V lost 3 bases to trimming and J lost 0 bases, with 9 bases between them. This CDR3 comprises 15 residues. Looked up from germline, CDR1 is KGHSH and CDR2 is LQKENI. The chain's CDR3 is CASSPNRLSNQPQHF. Here the CDR3 DNA reads TGTGCCAGCTCACCGAACAGGCTTAGCAATCAGCCCCAGCATTTT.

The J gene is TRBJ2-1, the V gene TRBV6-6, with 13 bases matching TRBD2. Germline assignment: CDR1 MNHNY and CDR2 SVGAGI (reference sequence). With V trimmed by 7 bases and J by 6 bases, 9 bases remained unmatched. The CDR3 is 16 residues long. In nucleotides, the CDR3 is TGTGCCAGCACCGACTGGACTAGCGGGAGACGCAATGAGCAGTTCTTC. It is translated as CASTDWTSGRRNEQFF.

The rearrangement uses TRBV20-1 and TRBJ1-2, with D hard to call. Per germline, CDR1 DFQATT and CDR2 SNEGSKA (reference sequence). The CDR3 spans 11 residues. Trimming pared 3 bases from V and 5 bases from J, leaving 7 bases between. The CDR3 region has the DNA TGCAGTGCTAGTCCCGGGTATGGCTACACCTTC. This codes for CSASPGYGYTF.

The chain links TRBV28 to TRBJ2-4, with TRBD1 matching 8 bases. The junction had 6 bases not matched to a gene; V was cut back by 5 bases and J by 0 bases. Germline V gene sequence: CDR1 MDHEN, CDR2 SYDVKM. The CDR3 covers 16 residues. CDR3 DNA sequence: TGTGCCAGCAGTATGACAGGGGTAATAGCCAAAAACATTCAGTACTTC. Amino acid sequence: CASSMTGVIAKNIQYF.

This chain joins TRBV7-2 and TRBJ2-5, with 13 bases matching TRBD2. The CDR3 spans 15 residues. Germline V gene lookup returns CDR1 SGHTA and CDR2 FQGNSA. The ends lost 4 bases at V and 4 bases at J; junction bases unmatched: 3. In nucleotides, the CDR3 is TGTGCCAGCAGCTCCGGACTAGCGGGAGTAGAGACCCAGTACTTC. As protein: CASSSGLAGVETQYF.

The V and J genes are TRBV19 and TRBJ2-1; TRBD2 aligns across 14 bases. Germline V gives CDR1 LNHDA, CDR2 SQIVND (reference sequence). The trim removed 5 bases at V and 8 bases at J, leaving 5 bases unmatched. This CDR3 contains 15 residues. The CDR3 region has the DNA TGTGCCAGTAGTGGGACTAGCGGGGGCTCCCATGAGCAGTTCTTC. This gives the protein CASSGTSGGSHEQFF.

The V call is TRBV19, the J call TRBJ1-2; TRBD1 is a possible D gene (6 bases). The CDR3 extends over 15 amino acids. The germline gives CDR1 LNHDA, CDR2 SQIVND (reference sequence). Deletions cut 10 bases from V and 0 bases from J, with 18 bases between. The CDR3 DNA follows: TGTGCCACTACAAACAGGGTCGGGGCTAACTATGGCTACACCTTC. Protein sequence: CATTNRVGANYGYTF.

The CDR3 bases are TGTGCCAGCAGACGAGGGGCAGGGGATAATTCACCCCTCCACTTT. Translation: CASRRGAGDNSPLHF. The chain is built from TRBV6-5 and TRBJ1-6; D is possibly TRBD1 (6 bases). Deletions cut 6 bases from V and 5 bases from J, with 14 bases between. Germline CDR1 and CDR2: MNHEY and SVGAGI. The CDR3 consists of 15 residues.

This rearrangement joins TRBV11-2 to TRBJ2-7; the D gene is possibly TRBD1 (6 bases). The ends were cut back, 1 base at V and 2 bases at J, with 12 bases in the middle. The CDR3 length is 15 residues. CDR1 and CDR2 from the germline V gene are SGHAT and FQNNGV. CDR3 sequence reads: CASSLATGWAYEQYF. The CDR3 DNA reads as TGTGCCAGCAGCTTAGCAACAGGGTGGGCCTACGAGCAGTACTTC. Supplemented by reference TRBV11-2 and TRBJ2-7, the full variable domain reads EAGVAQSPRYKIIEKRQSVAFWCNPISGHATLYWYQQILGQGPKLLIQFQNNGVVDDSQLPKDRFSAERLKGVDSTLKIQPAKLEDSAVYLCASSLATGWAYEQYFGPGTRLTVT.

The rearrangement links TRBV7-6 to TRBJ2-1; 8 bases align to TRBD2. The junction had 6 bases not matched to a gene; V was cut back by 4 bases and J by 7 bases. Germline CDR1 is SGHVS and CDR2 is FNYEAQ. The CDR3 spans 14 residues. CDR3 amino acids: CASSSGLAPNEQFF. The CDR3 DNA reads TGTGCCAGCAGCTCAGGACTAGCCCCAAATGAGCAGTTCTTC. The full variable domain, with the rest looked up from reference TRBV7-6 and TRBJ2-1, is GAGVSQSPRYKVTKRGQDVALRCDPISGHVSLYWYRQALGQGPEFLTYFNYEAQQDKSGLPNDRFSAERPEGSISTLTIQRTEQRDSAMYRCASSSGLAPNEQFFGPGTRLTVL.

The J gene is TRBJ1-6, the V gene TRBV4-2, with 12 bases aligning to TRBD1. V trimming: 0 bases; J trimming: 2 bases; junction bases outside the gene matches: 2. The germline V gene has CDR1 LGHNA and CDR2 YNFKEQ. This CDR3 has 18 amino acids. The CDR3 reads CASSQDGTGGAYNSPLHF. CDR3 nucleotide sequence: TGTGCCAGCAGCCAAGATGGGACAGGGGGCGCCTATAATTCACCCCTCCACTTT.

This clone was seen just once. This chain uses TRBV15 with TRBJ2-7; 8 bases map to TRBD1. The CDR3 is made up of 15 amino acids. Germline lookup yields CDR1 LNHNV and CDR2 YYDKDF (reference sequence). V was pared by 0 bases and J by 5 bases, with 6 bases of the junction left unmatched. The CDR3 here is CATSRDLSGGNEQYF. CDR3 DNA: TGTGCCACCAGCAGAGATCTGTCAGGGGGCAACGAGCAGTACTTC.

The chain is built from TRBV5-1 and TRBJ2-7, with D perhaps matching TRBD2 (5 bases). The CDR3 is 15 residues long. Trimming stripped 3 bases from V and 4 bases from J, with 17 bases between. Germline-derived CDR1 and CDR2 are SGHRS and YFSETQ. Written as DNA, the CDR3 is TGCGCCAGCAGCTATTTAGAGGACTTCCTTTACGAGCAGTACTTC. It translates to CASSYLEDFLYEQYF.

The rearrangement links TRBV7-9 to TRBJ2-1; 10 nucleotides match TRBD1. Germline V lookup: CDR1 SEHNR, CDR2 FQNEAQ (reference sequence). This CDR3 region has 15 residues. The V and J ends lost 5 bases and 8 bases, in that order; junction bases with no gene match: 9. The CDR3 coding sequence is TGTGCCAGCAGCAGCCGGACAGGGGGATTGGATGAGCAGTTCTTC. As protein: CASSSRTGGLDEQFF.

This clone was seen just once. The chain has TRBV6-1 and TRBJ2-3; perhaps TRBD1 as D (6 bases). Germline CDR1 reads MNHNS; CDR2 reads SASEGT. Trimming cost V 4 bases and J 1 base, with 12 bases left between them. CDR3 length: 15 residues. CDR3 DNA sequence: TGTGCCAGCAGTGTCAGGGGTGGGGGCACAGATACGCAGTATTTT. It yields the protein CASSVRGGGTDTQYF.

The chain has TRBV6-5 and TRBJ1-3; TRBD1 is a possible D gene (6 bases). From germline, CDR1 is MNHEY and CDR2 SVGAGI. V was shortened by 8 bases and J by 0 bases, with 14 bases between the two germline ends. The CDR3 extends over 15 amino acids. The CDR3 sequence is CASGQTIFSGNTIYF. CDR3 DNA sequence: TGTGCCAGCGGACAGACTATTTTCTCTGGAAACACCATATATTTT.

V usage is TRBV2 and J usage is TRBJ2-5; the match to TRBD2 covers 7 bases. From germline, CDR1 is SNHLY and CDR2 FYNNEI. The CDR3 length is 12 residues. The J segment lost 2 bases and the V segment lost 11 bases, leaving 5 bases of the junction unmatched. CDR3 residues: CAGSGGQETQYF. The DNA for the CDR3 is TGTGCCGGATCGGGGGGACAAGAGACCCAGTACTTC.

This chain uses TRBV2 with TRBJ2-3; 7 bases match TRBD1. V trimming: 7 bases; J trimming: 6 bases; junction bases outside the gene matches: 16. Germline CDR1 reads SNHLY; CDR2 reads FYNNEI. This CDR3 region has 16 residues. The CDR3, as DNA: TGTGCCAGCATTCTTCGACAGGGTCGACCATCGGATACGCAGTATTTT. The encoded protein is CASILRQGRPSDTQYF.

This chain joins TRBV19 and TRBJ2-7; 10 positions agree with TRBD2. Per germline, CDR1 LNHDA and CDR2 SQIVND (reference sequence). V shed 7 bases and J 5 bases; nucleotides not matched to a gene: 11. The length of the CDR3 is 15 residues. The CDR3 region is CASKGTSAALNEQYF. For the CDR3, the DNA is TGTGCCAGTAAAGGGACTAGCGCTGCCCTCAACGAGCAGTACTTC.

The V and J genes are TRBV4-2 and TRBJ2-1; 8 nucleotides agree with TRBD2. J was trimmed by 9 bases and V by 4 bases; bases with no gene match: 8. This CDR3 has 14 amino acids. Germline CDR1 and CDR2: LGHNA and YNFKEQ. The CDR3 bases are TGTGCCAGCAGCCCGGGACTAGTCGTCGGTGAGCAGTTCTTC. Residues: CASSPGLVVGEQFF.